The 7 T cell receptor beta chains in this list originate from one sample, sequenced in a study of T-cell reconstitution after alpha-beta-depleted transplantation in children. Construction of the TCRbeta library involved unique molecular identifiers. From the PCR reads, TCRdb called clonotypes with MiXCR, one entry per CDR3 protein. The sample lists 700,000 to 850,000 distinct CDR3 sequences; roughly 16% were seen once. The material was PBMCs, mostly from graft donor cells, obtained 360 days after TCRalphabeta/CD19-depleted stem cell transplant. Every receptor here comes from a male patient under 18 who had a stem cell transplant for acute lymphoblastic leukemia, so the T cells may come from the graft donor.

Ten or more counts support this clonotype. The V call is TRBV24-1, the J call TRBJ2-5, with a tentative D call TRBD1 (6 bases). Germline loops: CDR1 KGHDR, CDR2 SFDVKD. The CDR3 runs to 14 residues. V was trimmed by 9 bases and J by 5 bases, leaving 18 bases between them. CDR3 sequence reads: CATYRTVLRETQYF. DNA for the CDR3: TGTGCCACCTACCGGACAGTGCTGAGGGAGACCCAGTACTTC.

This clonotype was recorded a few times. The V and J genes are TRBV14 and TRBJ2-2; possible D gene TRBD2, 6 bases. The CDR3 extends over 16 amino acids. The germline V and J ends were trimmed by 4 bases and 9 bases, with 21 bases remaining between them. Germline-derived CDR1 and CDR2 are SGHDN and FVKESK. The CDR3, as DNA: TGTGCCAGCAGCCTAAATAGCGGCCTCGTTCCCAGGGAGCTGTTTTTT. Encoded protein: CASSLNSGLVPRELFF.

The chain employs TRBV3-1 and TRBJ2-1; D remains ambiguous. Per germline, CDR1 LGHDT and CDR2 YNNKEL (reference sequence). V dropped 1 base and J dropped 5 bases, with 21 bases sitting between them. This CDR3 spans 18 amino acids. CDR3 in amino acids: CASSQAAAENTADNEQFF. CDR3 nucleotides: TGTGCCAGCAGCCAAGCGGCTGCAGAGAATACCGCTGACAATGAGCAGTTCTTC.

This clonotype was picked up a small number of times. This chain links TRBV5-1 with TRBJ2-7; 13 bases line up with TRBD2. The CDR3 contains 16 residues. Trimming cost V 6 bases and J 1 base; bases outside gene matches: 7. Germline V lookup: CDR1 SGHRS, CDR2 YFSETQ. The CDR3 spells CASTGTSGVRSYEQYF. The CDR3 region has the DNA TGCGCCAGCACCGGGACTAGCGGGGTTAGATCCTACGAGCAGTACTTC.

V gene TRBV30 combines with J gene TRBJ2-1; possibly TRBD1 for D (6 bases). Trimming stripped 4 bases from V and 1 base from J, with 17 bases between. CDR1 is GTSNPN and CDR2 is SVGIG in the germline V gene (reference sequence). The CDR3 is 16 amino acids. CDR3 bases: TGTGCCTGGACCTTAAACAGGGTCCTTTCCTACAATGAGCAGTTCTTC. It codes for CAWTLNRVLSYNEQFF.

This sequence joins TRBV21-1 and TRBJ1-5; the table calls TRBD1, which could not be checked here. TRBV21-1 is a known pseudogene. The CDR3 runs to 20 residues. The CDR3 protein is CASSKGLIGEGGGGNQPQHF. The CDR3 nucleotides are TGTGCCAGCAGCAAAGGATTGATTGGTGAGGGGGGTGGTGGCAATCAGCCCCAGCATTTT.

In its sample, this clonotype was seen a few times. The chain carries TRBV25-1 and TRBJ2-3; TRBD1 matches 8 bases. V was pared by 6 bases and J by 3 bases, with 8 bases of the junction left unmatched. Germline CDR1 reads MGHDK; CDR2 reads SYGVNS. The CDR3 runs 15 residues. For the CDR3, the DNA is TGTGCCAGCAGCCAGGGGACAGGCCTAACAGATACGCAGTATTTT. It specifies CASSQGTGLTDTQYF. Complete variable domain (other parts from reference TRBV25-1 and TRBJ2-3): EADIYQTPRYLVIGTGKKITLECSQTMGHDKMYWYQQDPGMELHLIHYSYGVNSTEKGDLSSESTVSRIRTEHFPLTLESARPSHTSQYLCASSQGTGLTDTQYFGPGTRLTVL.